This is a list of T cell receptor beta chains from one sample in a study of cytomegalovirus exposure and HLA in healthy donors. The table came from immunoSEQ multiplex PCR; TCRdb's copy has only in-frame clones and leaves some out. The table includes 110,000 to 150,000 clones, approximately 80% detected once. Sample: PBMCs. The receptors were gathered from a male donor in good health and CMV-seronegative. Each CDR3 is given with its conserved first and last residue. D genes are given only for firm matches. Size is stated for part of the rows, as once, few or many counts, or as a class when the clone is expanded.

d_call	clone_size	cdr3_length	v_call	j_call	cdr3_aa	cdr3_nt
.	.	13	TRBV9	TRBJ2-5	CASSVGQRETQYF	TGTGCCAGCAGCGTAGGCCAGCGCGAGACCCAGTACTTC
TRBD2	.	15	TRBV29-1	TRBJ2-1	CSVAKRLAGDNEQFF	TGCAGCGTTGCAAAGAGGCTAGCGGGGGACAATGAGCAGTTCTTC
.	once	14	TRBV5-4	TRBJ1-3	CASSLGTDGNTIYF	TGTGCCAGCAGCTTGGGCACAGACGGAAACACCATATATTTT
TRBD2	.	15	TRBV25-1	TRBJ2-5	CASSESLAGEGTQYF	TGTGCCAGCAGTGAATCATTAGCGGGAGAAGGGACCCAGTACTTC
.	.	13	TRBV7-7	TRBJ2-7	CASSPSNSYEQYF	TGTGCCAGCAGTCCCTCTAATTCCTACGAGCAGTACTTC
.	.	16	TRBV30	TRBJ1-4	CAWTSPLQGFGEKLFF	TGTGCCTGGACTTCCCCCTTACAGGGCTTTGGGGAAAAACTGTTTTTT
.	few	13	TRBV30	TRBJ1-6	CAWRAPGADPLHF	TGTGCCTGGAGGGCGCCAGGGGCTGATCCCCTCCACTTT
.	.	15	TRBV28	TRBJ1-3	CASSEIQESGNTIYF	TGTGCCAGCAGCGAGATCCAGGAATCTGGAAACACCATATATTTT
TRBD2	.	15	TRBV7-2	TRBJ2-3	CASSSVAGVTDTQYF	TGTGCCAGCAGCTCGGTAGCGGGGGTCACAGATACGCAGTATTTT
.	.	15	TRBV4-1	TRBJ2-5	CASSPTGTFQETQYF	TGCGCCAGCAGCCCCACCGGGACATTTCAAGAGACCCAGTACTTC
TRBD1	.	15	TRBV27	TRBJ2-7	CASTLGQGGFYEQYF	TGTGCCAGCACCTTGGGACAGGGGGGATTCTACGAGCAGTACTTC
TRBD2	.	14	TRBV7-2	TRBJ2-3	CASRLGGATDTQYF	TGTGCCAGCAGGCTCGGGGGGGCCACCGATACGCAGTATTTT
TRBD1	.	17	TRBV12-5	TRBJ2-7	CASGLVTGTGTMHEQYF	TGTGCTAGTGGTTTGGTAACCGGGACAGGCACTATGCACGAGCAGTACTTC
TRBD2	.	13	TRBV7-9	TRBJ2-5	CASSLAGGETQYF	TGTGCCAGCAGCTTAGCCGGGGGGGAGACCCAGTACTTC
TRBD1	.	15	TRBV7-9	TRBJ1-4	CASSFEQGKDEKLFF	TGTGCCAGCAGCTTCGAACAGGGGAAAGATGAAAAACTGTTTTTT
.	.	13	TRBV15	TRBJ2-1	CATREILYNEQFF	TGTGCCACCCGGGAGATACTTTACAATGAGCAGTTCTTC
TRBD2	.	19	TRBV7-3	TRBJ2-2	CASSLRGTLGLAGSGELFF	TGTGCCAGCAGCTTGCGGGGGACCCTGGGACTAGCGGGGTCCGGGGAGCTGTTTTTT
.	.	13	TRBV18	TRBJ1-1	CASSGSGDTEAFF	TGTGCCAGTTCGGGATCAGGGGACACTGAAGCTTTCTTT
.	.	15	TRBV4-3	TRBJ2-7	CASSQDLDSSYEQYF	TGCGCCAGCAGCCAAGATCTGGACAGTTCCTACGAGCAGTACTTC
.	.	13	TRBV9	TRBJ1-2	CASTSSVNYGYTF	TGTGCCAGTACTAGTTCTGTCAACTATGGCTACACCTTC
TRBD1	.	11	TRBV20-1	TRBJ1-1	CRGGTGDGAFF	TGCAGGGGAGGGACAGGGGATGGAGCTTTCTTT
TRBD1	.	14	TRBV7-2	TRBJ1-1	CASSSDRALGEAFF	TGTGCCAGCAGCTCGGACAGGGCATTAGGAGAAGCTTTCTTT
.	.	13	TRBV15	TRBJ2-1	CATSRDGWSRIIF	TGTGCCACCAGCAGAGATGGTTGGAGCCGAATCATCTTC
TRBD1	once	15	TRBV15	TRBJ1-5	CATSRSRQGDQPQHF	TGTGCCACCAGCAGATCACGACAGGGGGATCAGCCCCAGCATTTT
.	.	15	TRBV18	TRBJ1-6	CASSEERDYNSPLHF	TGTGCCAGCTCAGAGGAACGGGACTATAATTCACCCCTCCACTTT
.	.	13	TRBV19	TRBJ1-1	CASSSGEGTEAFF	.
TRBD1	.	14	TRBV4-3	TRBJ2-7	CASSQDRQGDEQYF	TGCGCCAGCAGCCAAGATAGACAGGGGGACGAGCAGTACTTC
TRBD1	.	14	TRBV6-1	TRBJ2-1	CASSGQGDWNEQFF	TGTGCCAGCAGCGGACAGGGGGATTGGAATGAGCAGTTCTTC
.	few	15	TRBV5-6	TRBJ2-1	CASSLSGGTDNEQFF	TGTGCCAGCAGCTTGTCGGGCGGGACCGACAATGAGCAGTTCTTC
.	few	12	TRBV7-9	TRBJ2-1	CAGLSTYNEQFF	TGTGCCGGACTGTCTACTTACAATGAGCAGTTCTTC
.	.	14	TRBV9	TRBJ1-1	CASSARGDGAEAFF	TGTGCCAGCAGCGCTCGGGGGGATGGCGCGGAAGCTTTCTTT